This T cell receptor (beta chain) was captured in a study of siplizumab effects on memory and regulatory T cells. Looking at the study overall: Paired mixed lymphocyte reactions received either siplizumab at 0.85 to 1 ug/mL or no drug.

Clones were read by immunoSEQ multiplex PCR, and TCRdb kept only the in-frame ones, dropping some. The repertoire holds around 18,000 clones, with around half as singletons. Cells from the mixed lymphocyte reaction were cocultured for six to seven days at 37°C. Relative to its sample, this clone is medium-sized. Its antigen is undetermined. The V and J ends lost 3 bases and 3 bases respectively, with 12 bases between them. CDR3 size: 14 residues. CDR1 is KGHSH, CDR2 LQKENI, per germline. Study conclusions and caveats: Major contributors to the alloresponse seemed to be naive T cells, which also appeared more diverse than memory cells. An assignable naive or memory phenotype was lacking in roughly 80-97% of proliferating CD4+ or CD8+ clones.

J is TRBJ2-7 and V is TRBV18; TRBD1 might be the D (6 bases). This receptor was identified in a human donor in good health; the cells came from an allogeneic mixed lymphocyte reaction. The specimen was CFSE-low (dividing) CD4+ T cells sorted from an allogeneic mixed lymphocyte reaction. The CDR3 region is CASSPAGVIYEQYF. In nucleotides, the CDR3 is TGTGCCAGCTCACCGGCAGGGGTGATCTACGAGCAGTACTTC.